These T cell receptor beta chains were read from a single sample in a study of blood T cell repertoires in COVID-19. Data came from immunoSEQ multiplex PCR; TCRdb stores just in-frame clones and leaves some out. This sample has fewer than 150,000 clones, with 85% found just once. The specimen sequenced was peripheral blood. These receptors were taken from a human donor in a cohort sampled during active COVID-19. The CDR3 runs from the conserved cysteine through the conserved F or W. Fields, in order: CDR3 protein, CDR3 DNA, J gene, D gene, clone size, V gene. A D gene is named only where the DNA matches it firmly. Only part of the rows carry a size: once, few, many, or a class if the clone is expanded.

CDR3: CASSQDRQGCNQPQHF; DNA: TGTGCCAGCAGCCAAGATCGCCAGGGATGCAATCAGCCCCAGCATTTT; J: TRBJ1-5; D: .; size: .; V: TRBV3-1/TRBV3-2
CDR3: CASSLLSRIYTF; DNA: TGTGCCAGCAGTTTACTCTCCAGGATCTACACCTTC; J: TRBJ1-2; D: .; size: once; V: TRBV28
CDR3: CASSQLQGNYGYTF; DNA: TGTGCCAGCAGCCAGCTACAGGGGAACTATGGCTACACCTTC; J: TRBJ1-2; D: TRBD1; size: .; V: TRBV4-2
CDR3: CASSFALTGDIYGYTF; DNA: TGTGCCAGCAGTTTTGCCCTTACAGGGGATATATATGGCTACACCTTC; J: TRBJ1-2; D: TRBD1; size: .; V: TRBV28
CDR3: CASSPSQGANGNTIYF; DNA: TGTGCCAGCTCACCGAGCCAGGGGGCAAATGGAAACACCATATATTTT; J: TRBJ1-3; D: TRBD1; size: .; V: TRBV18
CDR3: CASSPSRNRGGTGELFF; DNA: TGTGCCAGCTCACCATCGAGGAACAGGGGCGGGACCGGGGAGCTGTTTTTT; J: TRBJ2-2; D: TRBD1; size: .; V: TRBV18
CDR3: CASSPRREGAEAFF; DNA: TGTGCCAGCTCACCCCGGCGGGAGGGCGCTGAAGCTTTCTTT; J: TRBJ1-1; D: .; size: .; V: TRBV18
CDR3: CASSERDKSYEQYF; DNA: TGTGCCAGCAGTGAAAGGGACAAATCCTACGAGCAGTACTTC; J: TRBJ2-7; D: .; size: once; V: TRBV6-1
CDR3: CASSVGMDRAGIQYF; DNA: TGTGCCAGCAGCGTAGGGATGGACAGGGCCGGCATTCAGTACTTC; J: TRBJ2-4; D: TRBD1; size: .; V: TRBV9
CDR3: CASSSRLAGGLRELFF; DNA: TGTGCCAGCAGTTCACGACTAGCGGGGGGGCTCCGGGAGCTGTTTTTT; J: TRBJ2-2; D: TRBD2; size: .; V: TRBV6-5
CDR3: CASSYSGGASNSPLHF; DNA: TGTGCCAGCAGTTACTCGGGGGGGGCTTCAAATTCACCCCTCCACTTT; J: TRBJ1-6; D: .; size: .; V: TRBV6-5
CDR3: CASSQGQGSNQPQHF; DNA: TGTGCCAGCAGCCAAGGACAGGGGAGTAATCAGCCCCAGCATTTT; J: TRBJ1-5; D: TRBD1; size: .; V: TRBV6-5
CDR3: CASSLSRRDRGYF; DNA: TGTGCCAGCAGTTTATCTCGCCGAGACAGGGGCTACTTC; J: TRBJ2-4; D: TRBD1; size: .; V: TRBV12-3/TRBV12-4
CDR3: CASPGQGAAYNEQFF; DNA: TGCGCCAGCCCAGGACAGGGGGCGGCCTACAATGAGCAGTTCTTC; J: TRBJ2-1; D: TRBD1; size: .; V: TRBV23-1
CDR3: CASSEGPGEDQPQHF; DNA: TGTGCCAGCAGTGAAGGGCCAGGGGAAGATCAGCCCCAGCATTTT; J: TRBJ1-5; D: .; size: .; V: TRBV2
CDR3: CASRPRVTQPQHF; DNA: TGTGCCAGCAGACCCAGGGTGACCCAGCCCCAGCATTTT; J: TRBJ1-5; D: .; size: .; V: TRBV6-5
CDR3: CASSVDVRGGQDTQYF; DNA: TGTGCCAGCAGCGTAGATGTGCGGGGGGGCCAAGATACGCAGTATTTT; J: TRBJ2-3; D: TRBD2; size: .; V: TRBV9
CDR3: CASSQELGGTYNSPLHF; DNA: TGCGCCAGCAGCCAAGAATTGGGGGGGACCTATAATTCACCCCTCCACTTT; J: TRBJ1-6; D: .; size: .; V: TRBV4-3
CDR3: CASSEALRGQIPRF; DNA: TGTGCCAGCAGTGAAGCGCTCAGGGGCCAAATTCCGCGCTTC; J: TRBJ2-7; D: .; size: .; V: TRBV6-1
CDR3: CASSQVGAAVDTQYF; DNA: TGTGCCAGCAGCCAAGTAGGGGCGGCGGTAGATACGCAGTATTTT; J: TRBJ2-3; D: .; size: .; V: TRBV4-2
CDR3: CASSLAGTSGANTDTQYF; DNA: TGTGCCAGCAGTTTGGCCGGGACTAGCGGGGCTAACACAGATACGCAGTATTTT; J: TRBJ2-3; D: TRBD2; size: .; V: TRBV28
CDR3: CASSPYGSLNTGELFF; DNA: TGTGCCAGCAGCCCCTACGGTAGCCTAAACACCGGGGAGCTGTTTTTT; J: TRBJ2-2; D: .; size: .; V: TRBV9
CDR3: CASSQSNRGQPQHF; DNA: TGCGCCAGCAGTCAATCGAACAGGGGTCAGCCCCAGCATTTT; J: TRBJ1-5; D: TRBD1; size: .; V: TRBV23-1
CDR3: CASNGQVGGTEAFF; DNA: TGTGCCAGCAATGGACAGGTCGGGGGCACTGAAGCTTTCTTT; J: TRBJ1-1; D: TRBD1; size: .; V: TRBV6-5
CDR3: CASSHDTDTGELFF; DNA: TGTGCCAGCAGTCACGACACGGACACCGGGGAGCTGTTTTTT; J: TRBJ2-2; D: .; size: once; V: TRBV6-2/TRBV6-3
CDR3: CASSLAFGQGLETQYF; DNA: TGTGCCAGCAGCTTGGCCTTCGGACAGGGGTTAGAGACCCAGTACTTC; J: TRBJ2-5; D: TRBD1; size: .; V: TRBV5-5
CDR3: CASSLFPGQGNTEAFF; DNA: TGCGCCAGCAGCCTATTCCCGGGACAGGGGAACACTGAAGCTTTCTTT; J: TRBJ1-1; D: TRBD1; size: .; V: TRBV4-1
CDR3: CASSGTSASNEQFF; DNA: TGTGCCAGCAGCGGGACTAGCGCCAGCAATGAGCAGTTCTTC; J: TRBJ2-1; D: TRBD2; size: .; V: TRBV9
CDR3: CAISEVGQGGDNQPQHF; DNA: TGTGCCATCAGTGAGGTGGGACAGGGAGGGGACAATCAGCCCCAGCATTTT; J: TRBJ1-5; D: TRBD1; size: .; V: TRBV10-3
CDR3: CASSSRGHNQPQHF; DNA: TGTGCCAGCAGTTCCAGGGGTCACAATCAGCCCCAGCATTTT; J: TRBJ1-5; D: .; size: .; V: TRBV28
CDR3: CASSLNNDPGQGYNEQFF; DNA: TGTGCCAGCAGCTTAAATAACGATCCGGGACAGGGCTATAATGAGCAGTTCTTC; J: TRBJ2-1; D: TRBD1; size: .; V: TRBV7-3
CDR3: CASSQDNPQGGSTGELFF; DNA: TGCGCCAGCAGCCAGGACAACCCCCAGGGTGGTAGTACCGGGGAGCTGTTTTTT; J: TRBJ2-2; D: .; size: .; V: TRBV4-1
CDR3: CASSVDRDSGNTIYF; DNA: TGTGCCAGCAGCGTAGACCGGGACTCTGGAAACACCATATATTTT; J: TRBJ1-3; D: .; size: .; V: TRBV9
CDR3: CASRYRGQAGTEAFF; DNA: TGTGCCAGCAGGTACAGGGGGCAGGCGGGCACTGAAGCTTTCTTT; J: TRBJ1-1; D: TRBD1; size: few; V: TRBV28
CDR3: CASSYPGGADTEAFF; DNA: TGTGCCAGCAGTTACCCAGGGGGCGCCGACACTGAAGCTTTCTTT; J: TRBJ1-1; D: TRBD1; size: .; V: TRBV6-5
CDR3: CASSVSVNTEAFF; DNA: TGTGCCAGCAGCGTTTCCGTGAACACTGAAGCTTTCTTT; J: TRBJ1-1; D: .; size: .; V: TRBV27
CDR3: CASSLVGRTEAFF; DNA: TGTGCCAGCAGCTTAGTAGGGAGAACTGAAGCTTTCTTT; J: TRBJ1-1; D: .; size: .; V: TRBV7-2
CDR3: CASSVKAGGIYNEQFF; DNA: TGTGCCAGCAGCGTTAAGGCGGGGGGGATTTACAATGAGCAGTTCTTC; J: TRBJ2-1; D: TRBD2; size: .; V: TRBV7-2
CDR3: CASSQDGSSTDTQYF; DNA: TGTGCCAGCAGCCAAGACGGGTCTAGCACAGATACGCAGTATTTT; J: TRBJ2-3; D: .; size: few; V: TRBV4-2
CDR3: CASSLGAEETQYF; DNA: TGTGCCAGCAGCTTAGGGGCAGAAGAGACCCAGTACTTC; J: TRBJ2-5; D: .; size: .; V: TRBV13
CDR3: CASSLPPGDTEAFF; DNA: TGTGCCAGCAGCTTGCCGCCCGGGGACACTGAAGCTTTCTTT; J: TRBJ1-1; D: .; size: .; V: TRBV7-9
CDR3: CSVVQGLGYEQYF; DNA: TGCAGCGTCGTCCAGGGGTTGGGCTACGAGCAGTACTTC; J: TRBJ2-7; D: .; size: .; V: TRBV29-1
CDR3: CASSPDTAYSPLHF; DNA: TGTGCCAGCTCACCAGACACGGCTTATTCACCCCTCCACTTT; J: TRBJ1-6; D: .; size: .; V: TRBV18
CDR3: CASSEAGGSNQPQHF; DNA: TGTGCCAGCAGTGAAGCAGGGGGTAGCAATCAGCCCCAGCATTTT; J: TRBJ1-5; D: .; size: .; V: TRBV2
CDR3: CASSAQGYSNQPQHF; DNA: TGTGCCAGCAGTGCACAGGGTTATAGCAATCAGCCCCAGCATTTT; J: TRBJ1-5; D: .; size: .; V: TRBV2
CDR3: CSVRTGVGANVLTF; DNA: TGCAGCGTGCGTACAGGGGTCGGGGCCAACGTCCTGACTTTC; J: TRBJ2-6; D: TRBD1; size: .; V: TRBV29-1
CDR3: CASKRSSYEQYF; DNA: TGTGCCAGCAAGAGGAGCTCCTACGAGCAGTACTTC; J: TRBJ2-7; D: .; size: .; V: TRBV6-5
CDR3: CASSPLHRGEGQPQHF; DNA: TGTGCCAGCAGTCCCCTACATCGCGGGGAGGGCCAGCCCCAGCATTTT; J: TRBJ1-5; D: .; size: .; V: TRBV6-2/TRBV6-3
CDR3: CASSLAGTGNSYNEQFF; DNA: TGTGCCAGCAGCTTAGCCGGGACAGGGAACTCCTACAATGAGCAGTTCTTC; J: TRBJ2-1; D: TRBD1; size: .; V: TRBV7-8
CDR3: CASSLGAGLSTDTQYF; DNA: TGTGCCAGCAGCTTGGGAGCGGGTCTTAGCACAGATACGCAGTATTTT; J: TRBJ2-3; D: .; size: .; V: TRBV11-2
CDR3: CASSPRGSGESGELFF; DNA: TGTGCCAGTAGTCCCAGAGGCTCAGGGGAGTCCGGGGAGCTGTTTTTT; J: TRBJ2-2; D: .; size: .; V: TRBV19